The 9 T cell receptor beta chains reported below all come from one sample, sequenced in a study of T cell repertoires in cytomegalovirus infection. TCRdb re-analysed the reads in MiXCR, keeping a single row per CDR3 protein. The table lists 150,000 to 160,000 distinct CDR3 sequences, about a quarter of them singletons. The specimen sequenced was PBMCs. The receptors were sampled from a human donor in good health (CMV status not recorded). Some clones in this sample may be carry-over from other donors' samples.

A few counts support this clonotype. In DNA, the CDR3 is TGTGCCAGCAGTCCGGCGGACAGGGCGGCCTATGGCTACACCTTC. It translates to CASSPADRAAYGYTF. This sequence joins TRBV27 and TRBJ1-2; 8 bases line up with TRBD1. The length of the CDR3 is 15 residues. The V gene end was trimmed by 5 bases and the J gene end by 4 bases; junction bases not matched to a gene: 9. Germline CDR1 reads MNHEY; CDR2 reads SMNVEV (reference sequence).

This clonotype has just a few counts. The CDR3 sequence is CASSLTGTSQPQHF. CDR3 nucleotides: TGTGCCAGCAGTTTAACAGGGACAAGTCAGCCCCAGCATTTT. The chain couples TRBV12-3 or TRBV12-4 to TRBJ1-5, with a weak D call TRBD1 (6 bases). Trimming removed 2 bases from V and 6 bases from J, with 11 bases in between. The CDR3 runs to 14 residues.

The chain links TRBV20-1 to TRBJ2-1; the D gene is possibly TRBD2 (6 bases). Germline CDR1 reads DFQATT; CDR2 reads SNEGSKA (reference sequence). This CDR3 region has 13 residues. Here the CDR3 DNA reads TGCAGCTATTCGGGGGACGCCTACAATGAGCAGTTCTTC. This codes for CSYSGDAYNEQFF.

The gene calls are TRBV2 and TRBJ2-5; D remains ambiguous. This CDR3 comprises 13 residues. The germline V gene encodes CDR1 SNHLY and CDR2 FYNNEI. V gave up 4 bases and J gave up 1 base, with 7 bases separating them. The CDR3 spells CASSVYFQETQYF. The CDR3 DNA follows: TGTGCCAGCAGTGTCTACTTCCAAGAGACCCAGTACTTC.

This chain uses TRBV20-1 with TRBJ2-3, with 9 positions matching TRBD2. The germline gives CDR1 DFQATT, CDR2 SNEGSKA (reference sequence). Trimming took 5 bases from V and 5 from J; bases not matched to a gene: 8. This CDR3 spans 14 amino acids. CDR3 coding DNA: TGCAGTGCTCCCGCTAGCGGGGCTTTAGATACGCAGTATTTT. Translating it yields CSAPASGALDTQYF.

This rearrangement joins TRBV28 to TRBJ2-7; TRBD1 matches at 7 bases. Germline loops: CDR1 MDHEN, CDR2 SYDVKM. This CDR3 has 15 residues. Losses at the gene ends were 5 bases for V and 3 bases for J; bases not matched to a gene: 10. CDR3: CASSPPGQNFYEQYF. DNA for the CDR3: TGTGCCAGCAGTCCACCGGGACAGAATTTCTACGAGCAGTACTTC.

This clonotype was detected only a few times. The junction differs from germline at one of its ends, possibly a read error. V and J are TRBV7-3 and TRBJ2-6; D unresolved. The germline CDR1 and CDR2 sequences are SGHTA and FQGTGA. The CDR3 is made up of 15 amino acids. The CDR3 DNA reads TGTGCCAGCAGCATAACAGCCTCTGGGGCCAACGTCCTGACTTTC. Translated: CASSITASGANVLTF.

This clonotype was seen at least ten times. The CDR3 spells CASSLTRTSYNEQFF. DNA of the CDR3: TGTGCCAGCAGCTTAACCAGGACCAGCTACAATGAGCAGTTCTTC. The chain carries TRBV7-3 and TRBJ2-1; D remains unclear. Trimming removed 0 bases at V and 3 bases at J, with 9 bases between. CDR3 length: 15 residues. The germline CDR1 and CDR2 sequences are SGHTA and FQGTGA.

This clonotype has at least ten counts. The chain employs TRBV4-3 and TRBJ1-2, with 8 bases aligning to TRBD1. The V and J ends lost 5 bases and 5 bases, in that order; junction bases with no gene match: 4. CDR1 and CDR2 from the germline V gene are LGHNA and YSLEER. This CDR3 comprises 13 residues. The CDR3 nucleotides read TGCGCCAGCAGCGACACAGGGGGGTATGGCTACACCTTC. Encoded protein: CASSDTGGYGYTF.